These T cell receptor beta chains were read from a single sample in a study of T cells after posttransplantation cyclophosphamide. TCRdb keeps only in-frame clones here, not all; method: immunoSEQ multiplex PCR. The sample lists some 2,000 clones, roughly four fifths seen once, with 12% in the top ten. This sample comprised CD8+ T cells sorted from blood, obtained approximately 380 days after allogeneic stem cell transplant with posttransplant cyclophosphamide. All receptors come from a male patient in his fifties or sixties who received an allogeneic stem cell transplant from a related donor and was CMV-positive. Some T cells may have originated in the graft donor. The CDR3 runs from the conserved cysteine through the conserved F or W. D genes are given only for firm matches. Clone size appears in some rows only: once, few, many, or a class for an expanded clone.

>TRBJ2-2|-|15|TRBV9|-
TGTGCCAGCAGCGTAGAAACCGGGGGCACCGGGGAGCTGTTTTTT
CASSVETGGTGELFF
>TRBJ2-7|TRBD2|15|TRBV4-1|once
TGCGCCAGCAGCCAAGGACTAGCGGGGAACTACGAGCAGTACTTC
CASSQGLAGNYEQYF
>TRBJ2-7|-|11|TRBV5-1|-
TGCGCCAGCCACAGCGGTTACGAGCAGTACTTC
CASHSGYEQYF
>TRBJ1-1|-|17|TRBV4-3|-
TGCGCCAGCAGCCAAGTCGGGCTGGGCCGGGATAACACTGAAGCTTTCTTT
CASSQVGLGRDNTEAFF
>TRBJ2-5|TRBD2|17|TRBV27|-
TGTGCCAGCAGTTCCTCATGGCTAGCGGGCCCACAAGAGACCCAGTACTTC
CASSSSWLAGPQETQYF
>TRBJ2-2|TRBD1|16|TRBV9|-
TGTGCCAGCAGCGTAGTGGGGACAGCGAACACCGGGGAGCTGTTTTTT
CASSVVGTANTGELFF
>TRBJ2-7|TRBD1|15|TRBV9|-
TGTGCCAGCAGCGTGAACAGGGGTCCCCCCTACGAGCAGTACTTC
CASSVNRGPPYEQYF
>TRBJ1-2|TRBD1|14|TRBV6-5|-
TGTGCCAGCAGGGGGACAGGCTGGGACTATGGCTACACCTTC
CASRGTGWDYGYTF
>TRBJ1-1|-|15|TRBV2|-
TGTGCCAGCAGCGATAGACAGCCCATGAACACTGAAGCTTTCTTT
CASSDRQPMNTEAFF
>TRBJ2-5|TRBD1|15|TRBV4-1|once
TGCGCCAGCAGCCATTCACAGGGGATTGCGGAGACCCAGTACTTC
CASSHSQGIAETQYF
>TRBJ2-3|TRBD1|15|TRBV9|-
TGTGCCAGCAGCGGACCGGGACAGGGCACAGATACGCAGTATTTT
CASSGPGQGTDTQYF
>TRBJ1-2|-|11|TRBV19|-
TGTGCCAGTAGTATAGGGGGCGGCTACACCTTC
CASSIGGGYTF
>TRBJ1-2|TRBD1|13|TRBV7-8|-
TGTGCCAGCAGTCAGACAGGGGACTATGGCTACACCTTC
CASSQTGDYGYTF
>TRBJ2-7|TRBD2|14|TRBV7-9|-
TGTGCCAGCAGCTTCGGGGGGATATCCTACGAGCAGTACTTC
CASSFGGISYEQYF
>TRBJ2-7|-|12|TRBV5-1|-
TGCGCCAGCAGCTTCGGAGAATACGAGCAGTACTTC
CASSFGEYEQYF
>TRBJ2-1|-|14|TRBV7-2|-
TGTGCCAGCAGCCCCACGGTGGTATACAATGAGCAGTTCTTC
CASSPTVVYNEQFF
>TRBJ1-2|TRBD1|17|TRBV10-3|-
TGTGCCATCAGTGAGTCCCCGGCCAGGGGGCCCAACTATGGCTACACCTTC
CAISESPARGPNYGYTF
>TRBJ1-1|-|11|TRBV29-1|-
TGCAGCGTGGGGGGGACCCCTGAAGCTTTCTTT
CSVGGTPEAFF
>TRBJ2-7|-|14|TRBV28|-
TGTGCCAGCAGTTTAACGGGTGGGGGCCACGAGCAGTACTTC
CASSLTGGGHEQYF
>TRBJ2-1|TRBD2|15|TRBV14|-
TGTGCCAGCAGCCAAGTACTCTTAGCGGGGGAAGAGCAGTTCTTC
CASSQVLLAGEEQFF
>TRBJ2-7|TRBD1|15|TRBV27|large
TGTGCCAGCAGTTTTTTCGCAGGGGGCCGGTACGAGCAGTACTTC
CASSFFAGGRYEQYF
>TRBJ1-2|-|14|TRBV13|-
TGTGCCAGCAGCTTAGGTGTGACAGGAGACGGCTACACCTTC
CASSLGVTGDGYTF
>TRBJ2-1|-|13|TRBV19|-
TGTGCCAGTAGAGCGGGCTCCTACAATGAGCAGTTCTTC
CASRAGSYNEQFF
>TRBJ2-7|TRBD1|13|TRBV6-5|-
TGTGCCAGCGGTGAGGGACAGGCCTACGAGCAGTACTTC
CASGEGQAYEQYF
>TRBJ1-2|-|17|TRBV7-9|-
TGTGCCAGCAGCCTGGGGCCCCGCCAAGTTCTTAACTATGGCTACACCTTC
CASSLGPRQVLNYGYTF
>TRBJ2-3|TRBD2|16|TRBV9|-
TGTGCCAGCAGCGTAGGGGAAGCGGGGGTAACAGATACGCAGTATTTT
CASSVGEAGVTDTQYF
>TRBJ2-7|-|13|TRBV5-6|-
TGTGCCAGCAGCTTGAGGGGTCTGAACGAGCAGTACTTC
CASSLRGLNEQYF
>TRBJ2-3|TRBD1|15|TRBV7-9|once
TGTGCCAGCAGCTTAGACAGGGGGCGCACAGATACGCAGTATTTT
CASSLDRGRTDTQYF
>TRBJ2-3|TRBD2|15|TRBV7-6|once
TGTGCCAGCAGCCTAGGGGGCGGGAGGGCCGATACGCAGTATTTT
CASSLGGGRADTQYF
>TRBJ1-2|TRBD1|12|TRBV29-1|-
TGCAGCGTCCGGACAGGGAACTATGGCTACACCTTC
CSVRTGNYGYTF
>TRBJ2-3|TRBD1|17|TRBV9|-
TGTGCCAGCAGCGCCACAAGGGACAGGGTGCGCACAGATACGCAGTATTTT
CASSATRDRVRTDTQYF
>TRBJ2-3|TRBD2|16|TRBV6-4|few
TGTGCCAGCAGTGACATACTAGCGGGAGGTCCAGATACGCAGTATTTT
CASSDILAGGPDTQYF
>TRBJ2-7|TRBD2|16|TRBV29-1|-
TGCAGCGTTGACTCCCAGGGACTAGCGGGATACTACGAGCAGTACTTC
CSVDSQGLAGYYEQYF
>TRBJ2-7|TRBD2|15|TRBV7-9|-
TGTGCCAGCAGCTTCCCGACTAGCGGCTCCTACGAGCAGTACTTC
CASSFPTSGSYEQYF
>TRBJ2-7|TRBD1|13|TRBV7-9|-
TGTGCCAGTTCCGGGACAGATCGCTACGAGCAGTACTTC
CASSGTDRYEQYF
>TRBJ2-5|-|15|TRBV7-8|-
TGTGCCAGCAGCTTAGCGAGAGTAGCGGAGGAGACCCAGTACTTC
CASSLARVAEETQYF
>TRBJ2-3|TRBD2|17|TRBV29-1|few
TGCAGCGTTGAAGAAGGACTAGCGGAAAGCAGCACAGATACGCAGTATTTT
CSVEEGLAESSTDTQYF
>TRBJ2-3|TRBD2|16|TRBV2|few
TGTGCCAGCAGTGATCGAGGCGGGGGGTCCGAAGATACGCAGTATTTT
CASSDRGGGSEDTQYF
>TRBJ1-4|-|16|TRBV14|-
TGTGCCAGCAGCCAACACCCGGGACACAAAAATGAAAAACTGTTTTTT
CASSQHPGHKNEKLFF
>TRBJ2-7|TRBD2|12|TRBV7-9|-
TGTGCCAGCAGCAGGGGAGGGGACGAGCAGTACTTC
CASSRGGDEQYF